The rows below give T cell receptor beta chains drawn from one sample of a study of human T cells and chemical hapten exposure. Using its own MiXCR run on the RACE reads, TCRdb lists one record per CDR3 protein. The sample gives roughly 120,000 distinct CDR3 sequences, roughly a tenth of which show up once; about 3.1% is in the top ten. Material: whole blood, obtained in connection with sensitization to the hapten diphenylcyclopropenone (DPC). The receptor set was obtained from a woman in her 40s with alopecia areata. Some clones in this sample may be carry-over from other donors' samples. The conserved cysteine and the conserved F or W are not part of the CDR3 here.

TRBJ2-7,TRBV28,ASSSPGTAYEQY
TRBJ2-3,TRBV6-2/TRBV6-3,ASRGLAGTDTQY
TRBJ2-7,TRBV28,ASSFGRGSYEQY
TRBJ1-1,TRBV18,ASSLRPRTDEAF
TRBJ2-1,TRBV3-1,ASSQDPGRHNEQF
TRBJ1-2,TRBV5-4,ASSFSGVYGYT
TRBJ2-5,TRBV20-1,SADGQGGETQY
TRBJ1-5,TRBV6-2/TRBV6-3,ASTNGVRNQPQH
TRBJ2-4,TRBV6-1,ASRDSDLAKNIQY
TRBJ2-7,TRBV30,AWSPSSGGRKQY
TRBJ1-4,TRBV27,ASSYIHGSNEKLF
TRBJ1-5,TRBV6-2/TRBV6-3,ASSPYRKNQPQH
TRBJ2-3,TRBV11-2,ASSLLGGTSTDTQY
TRBJ2-1,TRBV4-2,ASSQALDIHNEQF
TRBJ2-7,TRBV20-1,SARVTTGATYEQY
TRBJ2-7,TRBV29-1,SATSPGANYEQY
TRBJ2-3,TRBV7-8,ASSLLRSARGITDTQY
TRBJ2-1,TRBV20-1,SAREYQRGINEQF
TRBJ1-1,TRBV20-1,SAVPQDEDTEAF
TRBJ2-3,TRBV2,ASSPRGGVAPQY
TRBJ2-5,TRBV20-1,SAPRASGGAGETQY
TRBJ2-2,TRBV5-1,ASSLAGYTGELF